This T cell receptor beta chain was documented in a study of control samples from healthy donors and cancer patients. From germline, CDR1 is SQVTM and CDR2 ANQGSEA. This CDR3 contains 13 residues. The ends were cut back, 0 bases at V and 11 bases at J, with 14 bases in the middle. The table came from immunoSEQ multiplex PCR; TCRdb's copy has only in-frame clones and leaves some out. The repertoire consists of 170,000 or so clones, with about nine tenths occurring once and the leading ten covering roughly 2.1%. The clonotype comes from a woman in her thirties or forties in good health. V usage is TRBV29-1 and J usage is TRBJ2-4; D not resolved. Sequenced input: blood. The CDR3 bases are TGCAGCGTTGAAGAGGGGATGAGATTTTTTCAGTACTTC. Amino acid sequence: CSVEEGMRFFQYF. Based on the CDR3 plus reference TRBV29-1 and TRBJ2-4, the full variable domain is SAVISQKPSRDICQRGTSLTIQCQVDSQVTMMFWYRQQPGQSLTLIATANQGSEATYESGFVIDKFPISRPNLTFSTLTVSNMSPEDSSIYLCSVEEGMRFFQYFGAGTRLSVL.